This TCR beta chain was retrieved from a study of blood T cell repertoires in COVID-19. On the study more broadly: Italy, Spain and the United States were the sources of the convalescent and acute COVID-19 samples. In each case, the material was cDNA or gDNA derived from T cells, B-cell-depleted T cells, or PBMCs.

How the authors handled the data: Researchers report that nucleated cell counts were estimated from reference gene primer amplification. TCRdb's copy holds only in-frame clones and misses some; the assay was immunoSEQ multiplex PCR. V, J and clone size derive from that table, while D and trimming were established from the DNA sequence. The sample includes about 230,000 clones, 85% to 90% seen only once; the top ten take 2.5% to 3%. Sequences were obtained from peripheral blood. The sequence was collected from a woman aged 55-70 years with acute or convalescent COVID-19.

CDR3 sequence: CASSLISFPNTGELFF. CDR3 coding DNA: TGCGCCAGCAGCTTAATCAGTTTTCCGAACACCGGGGAGCTGTTTTTT. V and J are TRBV5-1 and TRBJ2-2; D not resolved. The V and J ends lost 2 bases and 0 bases respectively, with 11 bases between them. This CDR3 spans 16 amino acids. Germline-derived CDR1 and CDR2 are SGHRS and YFSETQ. Together with reference TRBV5-1 and TRBJ2-2, the CDR3 gives the full variable domain: KAGVTQTPRYLIKTRGQQVTLSCSPISGHRSVSWYQQTPGQGLQFLFEYFSETQRNKGNFPGRFSGRQFSNSRSEMNVSTLELGDSALYLCASSLISFPNTGELFFGEGSRLTVL.